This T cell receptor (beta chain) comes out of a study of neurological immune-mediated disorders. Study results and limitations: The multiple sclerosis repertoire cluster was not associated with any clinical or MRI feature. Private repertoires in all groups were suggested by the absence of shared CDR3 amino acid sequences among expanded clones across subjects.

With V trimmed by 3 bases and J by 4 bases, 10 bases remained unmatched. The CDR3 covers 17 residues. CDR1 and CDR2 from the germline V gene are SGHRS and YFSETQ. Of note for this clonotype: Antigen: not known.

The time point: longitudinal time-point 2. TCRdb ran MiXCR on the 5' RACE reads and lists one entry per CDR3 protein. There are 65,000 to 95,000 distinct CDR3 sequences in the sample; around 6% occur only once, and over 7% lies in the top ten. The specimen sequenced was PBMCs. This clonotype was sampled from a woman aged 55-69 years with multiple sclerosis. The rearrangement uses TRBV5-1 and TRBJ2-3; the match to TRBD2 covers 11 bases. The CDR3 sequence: CASSYTLAGGRADTQYF. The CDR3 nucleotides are TGCGCCAGCAGCTACACCTTAGCGGGGGGGCGCGCAGATACGCAGTATTTT.